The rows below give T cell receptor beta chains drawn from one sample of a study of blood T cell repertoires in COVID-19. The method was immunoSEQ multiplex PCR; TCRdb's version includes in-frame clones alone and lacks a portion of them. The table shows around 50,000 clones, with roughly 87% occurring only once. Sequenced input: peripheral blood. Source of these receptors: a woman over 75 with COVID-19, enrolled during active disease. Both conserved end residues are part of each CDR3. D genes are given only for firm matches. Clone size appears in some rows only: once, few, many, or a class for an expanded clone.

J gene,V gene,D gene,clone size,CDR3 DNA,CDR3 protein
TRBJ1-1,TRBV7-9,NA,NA,TGTGCCAGCAGGGACGGAGGGAACACTGAAGCTTTCTTT,CASRDGGNTEAFF
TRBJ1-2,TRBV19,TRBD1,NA,TGTGCCAGTAGTACCTCGGGACAGGGGGAAGGCTACACCTTC,CASSTSGQGEGYTF
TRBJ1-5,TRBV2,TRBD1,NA,TGTGCCAGCAATTTCCAGGGGGTCCTTAGCAATCAGCCCCAGCATTTT,CASNFQGVLSNQPQHF
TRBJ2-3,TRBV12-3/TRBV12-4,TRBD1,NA,TGTGCCAGCAGACCAAACAGGGGGAATACGCAGTATTTT,CASRPNRGNTQYF
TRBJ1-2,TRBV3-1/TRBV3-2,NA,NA,TGTGCCAGCAGCCAAGGGAACAAAAGGGGAGGGTCGGGCTACACCTTC,CASSQGNKRGGSGYTF
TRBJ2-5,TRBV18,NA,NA,TGTGCCAGCTCACCGCAGACAGGTGACGAGACCCAGTACTTC,CASSPQTGDETQYF
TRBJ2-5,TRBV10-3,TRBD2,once,TGTGCCATCAGTGGTAAACTAGCGGGAGAGACCCAGTACTTC,CAISGKLAGETQYF
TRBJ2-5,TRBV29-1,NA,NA,TGCAGCGTTGAAGGGGGGCATGGGCAGACCCAGTACTTC,CSVEGGHGQTQYF
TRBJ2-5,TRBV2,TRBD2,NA,TGTGCCAGCAGTGAAGGGGGACTAGCTGCAGAGACCCAGTACTTC,CASSEGGLAAETQYF
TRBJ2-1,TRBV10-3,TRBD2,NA,TGTGCCATCAGTGGTAGCGGGGGGTACAATGAGCAGTTCTTC,CAISGSGGYNEQFF
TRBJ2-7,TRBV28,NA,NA,TGTGCCAGCAGGTTACCAGGCTACGAGCAGTACTTC,CASRLPGYEQYF
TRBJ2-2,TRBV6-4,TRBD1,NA,TGTGCCAGCAGTCAACAGGGGACCGCCGGGGAGCTGTTTTTT,CASSQQGTAGELFF
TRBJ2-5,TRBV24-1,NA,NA,TGTGCCACCAGTGACCGCGGGACCCAGTACTTC,CATSDRGTQYF
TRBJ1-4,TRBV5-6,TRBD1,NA,TGTGCCAGCAGCCCGGGACAGGCGTTGTCTAATGAAAAACTGTTTTTT,CASSPGQALSNEKLFF
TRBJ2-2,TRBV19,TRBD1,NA,TGTGCCAGTAGTCGACAGGGAGCCGACACCGGGGAGCTGTTTTTT,CASSRQGADTGELFF
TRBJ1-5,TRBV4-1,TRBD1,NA,TGCGCCAGCAGCCTCTTGGACAGGGACAATCAGCCCCAGCATTTT,CASSLLDRDNQPQHF
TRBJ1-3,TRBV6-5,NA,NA,TGTGCCAGCAGCACAGTACTCTCTGGAAACACCATATATTTT,CASSTVLSGNTIYF
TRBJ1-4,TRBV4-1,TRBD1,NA,TGCGCCAGCAGATTACAGGGGGCAACTAATGAAAAACTGTTTTTT,CASRLQGATNEKLFF
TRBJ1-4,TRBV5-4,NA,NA,TGTGCCAGCAGCTTGGGTAGACAGATGAATGAAAAACTGTTTTTT,CASSLGRQMNEKLFF
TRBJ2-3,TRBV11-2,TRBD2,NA,TGTGCCAGCAGCTTAGTGAGCGGGGGAACAGATACGCAGTATTTT,CASSLVSGGTDTQYF
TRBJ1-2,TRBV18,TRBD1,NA,TGTGCCAGCTCACCAGAGACAGGGAATGGCTACACCTTC,CASSPETGNGYTF
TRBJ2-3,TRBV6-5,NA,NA,TGTGCCAGCATGGGGGGAAGCACAGATACGCAGTATTTT,CASMGGSTDTQYF
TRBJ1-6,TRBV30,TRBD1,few,TGTGCCTGGAGTGCGGGACAGGGCTGGTCACCCCTCCACTTT,CAWSAGQGWSPLHF